One and the same sample provided the 9 T cell receptor beta chains below, sequenced in a study of graft-versus-host responses after intestinal transplantation. Their antigen targets remain unknown. The assay was immunoSEQ multiplex PCR, and TCRdb's table has in-frame clones only and misses some. The sample gives around 100,000 clones, roughly 84% of which show up once; around 0.86% is in the top ten. The sequenced sample was unstimulated CD4+ T cells sorted from spleen or lymph node cells, obtained before transplant. The receptors were gathered from a human donor who was the organ donor for an intestinal transplant.

This sequence joins TRBV7-2 and TRBJ2-3; D unresolved. V was cut by 5 bases and J by 1 base, with 13 bases left in between. The CDR3 is made up of 15 amino acids. CDR1 SGHTA and CDR2 FQGNSA come from the germline V gene. The CDR3 region has the DNA TGTGCCAGCAGCCCTCAGATGGCAGGCACAGATACGCAGTATTTT. It codes for CASSPQMAGTDTQYF.

The table lists this clone with a few counts. The V and J genes are TRBV29-1 and TRBJ1-2; TRBD1 is a possible D gene (5 bases). The CDR3 is 15 amino acids. Deletions cut 6 bases from V and 4 bases from J, with 21 bases between. Germline lookup yields CDR1 SQVTM and CDR2 ANQGSEA. CDR3 in DNA: TGCAGCGTCGCCGGGACGGAATCCACGAGCTATGGCTACACCTTC. The encoded protein is CSVAGTESTSYGYTF.

This clone was seen just once. The V gene is TRBV6-5, the J gene TRBJ2-7; TRBD1 matches 10 bases. V lost 2 bases to trimming and J lost 3 bases; unmatched junction nucleotides: 1. The CDR3 sequence is 14 residues long. CDR1 is MNHEY, CDR2 SVGAGI, per germline. CDR3 DNA sequence: TGTGCCAGCAGTTACGGGACAGGGGTCTACGAGCAGTACTTC. Translated: CASSYGTGVYEQYF.

This rearrangement joins TRBV18 to TRBJ2-7, with 8 bases fitting TRBD2. This CDR3 has 14 amino acids. After removal of 2 bases from V and 6 bases from J, the junction contained 6 bases not matched to a gene. Germline assignment: CDR1 KGHSH and CDR2 LQKENI. The CDR3 sequence: CASSPIGGAGEQYF. DNA for the CDR3: TGTGCCAGCTCACCAATCGGGGGGGCCGGCGAGCAGTACTTC.

V usage is TRBV19 and J usage is TRBJ2-3, with D perhaps TRBD1 (5 bases). The CDR3 sequence is 13 residues long. The germline CDR1 and CDR2 sequences are LNHDA and SQIVND (reference sequence). With 6 bases removed from V and 3 bases from J, the gap between germline ends came to 10 bases. The CDR3 nucleotides are TGTGCCAGTAGAAAGGCAGGGACAGATACGCAGTATTTT. This encodes CASRKAGTDTQYF.

V usage is TRBV11-2 and J usage is TRBJ1-1; D is undetermined. Germline V gene lookup returns CDR1 SGHAT and CDR2 FQNNGV. CDR3 length: 14 amino acids. V lost 1 base and J 4 bases, leaving 10 bases between the germline ends. CDR3 sequence: CASSLARAATEAFF. CDR3 DNA sequence: TGTGCCAGCAGCTTAGCTAGGGCAGCCACTGAAGCTTTCTTT.

The chain has TRBV6-1 and TRBJ1-1; the D gene is possibly TRBD1 (5 bases). V was cut by 6 bases and J by 0 bases, with 8 bases left in between. Germline V gene lookup returns CDR1 MNHNS and CDR2 SASEGT. The CDR3 consists of 13 residues. CDR3 DNA sequence: TGTGCCAGCAGGGTAGGGGTGAACACTGAAGCTTTCTTT. It is translated as CASRVGVNTEAFF.

The gene calls are TRBV2 and TRBJ2-3; D not certain. V was trimmed by 3 bases and J by 8 bases, leaving 9 bases between them. Germline V lookup: CDR1 SNHLY, CDR2 FYNNEI. The CDR3 spans 12 residues. CDR3 DNA sequence: TGTGCCAGCAGTGACGATGCGGCTACGCAGTATTTT. Translation: CASSDDAATQYF.

The rearrangement joins TRBV30 to TRBJ1-1, with TRBD1 matching over 7 bases. The junction had 10 bases not matched to a gene; V was cut back by 5 bases and J by 4 bases. The CDR3 runs 14 residues. The germline V gene encodes CDR1 GTSNPN and CDR2 SVGIG (reference sequence). The CDR3 protein is CAWRGQPRVTEAFF. CDR3 nucleotide sequence: TGTGCCTGGCGGGGACAGCCAAGGGTCACTGAAGCTTTCTTT.